Listed below are T cell receptor beta chains from one sample, sequenced in a study of cytomegalovirus exposure and HLA in healthy donors. Some clones are missing from TCRdb's copy, which holds only in-frame ones; the method was immunoSEQ multiplex PCR. The sample has about 64,000 clones; 85% to 90% are singletons. The sample consisted of PBMCs. Every receptor here comes from a female donor in good health and CMV-seronegative. The CDR3 runs from the conserved cysteine through the conserved F or W. The D gene is left open where the match is weak. Clone size appears in some rows only: once, few, many, or a class for an expanded clone.

cdr3_length	d_call	clone_size	v_call	j_call	cdr3_aa	cdr3_nt
16	TRBD1	-	TRBV15	TRBJ1-1	CATSRPGQLMNTEAFF	TGTGCCACCAGCAGACCGGGACAGCTCATGAACACTGAAGCTTTCTTT
16	TRBD2	-	TRBV19	TRBJ2-7	CASSIVSGGAGYEQYF	TGTGCCAGTAGTATAGTGAGCGGGGGGGCCGGTTACGAGCAGTACTTC
14	-	-	TRBV4-3	TRBJ2-3	CASSQTASTDTQYF	TGCGCCAGCAGCCAAACAGCTAGCACAGATACGCAGTATTTT
13	-	few	TRBV4-3	TRBJ2-1	CASSQDRTWRQFF	TGCGCCAGCAGCCAAGATCGTACTTGGAGGCAGTTCTTC
12	TRBD1	-	TRBV29-1	TRBJ1-2	CSVEGQGTGYTF	TGCAGCGTTGAGGGACAGGGAACTGGCTACACCTTC
17	TRBD2	-	TRBV28	TRBJ2-7	CASSFASIAGDLYEQYF	TGTGCCAGCAGTTTTGCGTCGATTGCGGGAGACCTCTACGAGCAGTACTTC
13	-	-	TRBV6-1	TRBJ1-1	CASSTQVRTEAFF	TGTGCCAGCAGTACACAGGTTCGTACTGAAGCTTTCTTT
14	-	-	TRBV7-6	TRBJ2-5	CASSLSSVQETQYF	TGTGCCAGCAGCTTATCGTCCGTCCAAGAGACCCAGTACTTC
14	-	-	TRBV7-2	TRBJ2-3	CASSFGVNADTQYF	TGTGCCAGCAGCTTCGGGGTGAACGCAGATACGCAGTATTTT
16	-	-	TRBV6-5	TRBJ1-1	CASSYGRGELNTEAFF	TGTGCCAGCAGTTACGGACGCGGGGAGTTGAACACTGAAGCTTTCTTT
13	TRBD2	-	TRBV9	TRBJ2-4	CASSGLVSNIQYF	TGTGCCAGCAGTGGACTAGTTTCAAACATTCAGTACTTC
11	-	-	TRBV30	TRBJ2-1	CAWSVRNEQFF	TGTGCCTGGAGTGTCCGGAATGAGCAGTTCTTC
15	TRBD2	-	TRBV28	TRBJ2-1	CASSFRWGGYNEQFF	TGTGCCAGCAGTTTTAGGTGGGGAGGGTACAATGAGCAGTTCTTC
13	-	-	TRBV28	TRBJ1-2	CASSPTGLYGYTF	TGTGCCAGCAGCCCTACAGGGCTCTATGGCTACACCTTC
18	TRBD1	few	TRBV19	TRBJ1-3	CASSIGTGTGYAGNTIYF	TGTGCCAGTAGTATAGGGACCGGGACAGGGTACGCTGGAAACACCATATATTTT
13	TRBD1	-	TRBV5-1	TRBJ1-1	CASTRQGGTEAFF	TGCGCCAGCACGAGACAGGGTGGCACTGAAGCTTTCTTT
17	TRBD2	-	TRBV28	TRBJ2-3	CASSLWRASGSSDTQYF	TGTGCCAGCAGTTTATGGAGGGCTAGCGGGAGCTCAGATACGCAGTATTTT
15	-	-	TRBV5-1	TRBJ1-2	CASSPIAGRNYGYTF	TGCGCCAGCAGCCCTATCGCAGGGCGAAACTATGGCTACACCTTC
16	-	-	TRBV7-2	TRBJ1-2	CASSLTGRGGAYGYTF	TGTGCCAGCAGCTTGACTGGACGGGGGGGGGCCTATGGCTACACCTTC
15	-	-	TRBV4-3	TRBJ2-3	CASSLMAGSTDTQYF	TGCGCCAGCAGCCTCATGGCGGGTAGCACAGATACGCAGTATTTT